The 3 T cell receptor beta chains reported below all come from one sample, sequenced in a study of T cell changes during pregnancy in multiple sclerosis. Sequenced by immunoSEQ multiplex PCR; TCRdb stores in-frame clones only, minus some. The repertoire holds over 55,000 clones, with 87% as singletons. The specimen sequenced was peripheral blood from another person, used as feeder cells. The receptor source for this set is a human donor whose cells served as feeder cells for cultures in a pregnancy study.

V and J are TRBV7-9 and TRBJ2-6, with D perhaps matching TRBD1 (5 bases). The CDR3 is made up of 17 amino acids. V lost 2 bases and J lost 0, with 11 bases in between. Per germline, CDR1 SEHNR and CDR2 FQNEAQ (reference sequence). The CDR3 DNA sequence: TGTGCCAGCAGCTTACCCTCAGGGTACTCTGGGGCCAACGTCCTGACTTTC. Protein product: CASSLPSGYSGANVLTF.

The chain recombines TRBV15 with TRBJ1-3; 7 bases fit TRBD1. The length of the CDR3 is 17 residues. Germline V CDR1 and CDR2: LNHNV, YYDKDF (reference sequence). V shed 5 bases, J shed 4 bases, and the junction held 14 bases outside the gene matches. CDR3 sequence: CATSLGGPGAQGNTIYF. Here the CDR3 DNA reads TGTGCCACCAGCTTAGGGGGCCCGGGGGCGCAAGGAAACACCATATATTTT.

This rearrangement joins TRBV28 to TRBJ2-1; 16 positions agree with TRBD2. In germline, CDR1 is MDHEN, CDR2 SYDVKM. The CDR3 consists of 20 residues. V shed 6 bases, J shed 2 bases, and the junction held 13 bases outside the gene matches. The chain's CDR3 is CASSLWAGTSGRGTYNEQFF. CDR3 nucleotide sequence: TGTGCCAGCAGCCTATGGGCCGGGACTAGCGGGAGGGGGACCTACAATGAGCAGTTCTTC.